This T cell receptor (beta chain) was identified in a study of blood T cell repertoires in COVID-19. Study in general: Donors in the United States, Italy and Spain gave samples during acute or convalescent COVID-19. Nucleic acid was either cDNA or gDNA, and it came from T cells, B-cell-depleted T cells, or PBMCs.

Per the germline V gene, CDR1 is ENHRY and CDR2 is SYGVKD. V was clipped by 2 bases and J by 3 bases, with 10 bases between them. CDR3 length: 15 amino acids. Seattle participants joined during active infection and were tracked over time. Original processing notes: Reference gene primer amplification in the assay estimated nucleated cell counts. The assay was immunoSEQ multiplex PCR, and TCRdb's table has in-frame clones only and misses some. V and J calls and clone size are those listed in that table; D and trimming were worked out from the DNA. The sample lists 200,000 or so clones, over 65% occurring once.

Sequences were obtained from peripheral blood. The receptor comes from a person aged 65 to 85 with COVID-19, enrolled during active disease. V is TRBV10-3 and J is TRBJ2-2; a weak D match, TRBD1 (6 bases). CDR3 residues: CAISEPTGYTGELFF. The CDR3 bases are TGTGCCATCAGTGAGCCTACAGGGTACACCGGGGAGCTGTTTTTT.